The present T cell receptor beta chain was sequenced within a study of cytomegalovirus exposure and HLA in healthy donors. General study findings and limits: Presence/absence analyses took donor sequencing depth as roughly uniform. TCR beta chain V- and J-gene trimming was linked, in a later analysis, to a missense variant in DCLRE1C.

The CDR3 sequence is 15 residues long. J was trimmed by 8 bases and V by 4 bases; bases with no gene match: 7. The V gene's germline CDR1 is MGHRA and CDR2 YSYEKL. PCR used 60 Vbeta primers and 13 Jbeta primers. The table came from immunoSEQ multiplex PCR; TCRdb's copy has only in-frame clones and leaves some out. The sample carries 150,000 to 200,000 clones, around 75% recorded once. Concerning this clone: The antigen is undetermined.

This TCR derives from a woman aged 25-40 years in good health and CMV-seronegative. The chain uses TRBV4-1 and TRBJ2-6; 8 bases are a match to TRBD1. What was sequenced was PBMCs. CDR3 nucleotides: TGCGCCAGCAGCCCATTGACAGGGGAGACCAACGTCCTGACTTTC. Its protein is CASSPLTGETNVLTF.